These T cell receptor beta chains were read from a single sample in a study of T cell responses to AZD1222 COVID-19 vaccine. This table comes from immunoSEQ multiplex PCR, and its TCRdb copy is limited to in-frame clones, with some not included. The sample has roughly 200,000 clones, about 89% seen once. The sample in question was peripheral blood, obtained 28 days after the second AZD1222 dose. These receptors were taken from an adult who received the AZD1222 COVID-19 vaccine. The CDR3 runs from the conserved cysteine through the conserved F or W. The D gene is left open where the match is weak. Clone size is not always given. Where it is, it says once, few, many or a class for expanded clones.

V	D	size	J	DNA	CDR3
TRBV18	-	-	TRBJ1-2	TGTGCCAGCTCACCCCCCGGGTTCCTTGGGTATGGCTACACCTTC	CASSPPGFLGYGYTF
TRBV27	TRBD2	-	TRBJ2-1	TGTGCCAGCGCTTGGGCTGGACTAGCGGGGAGATGGGAGCAGTTCTTC	CASAWAGLAGRWEQFF
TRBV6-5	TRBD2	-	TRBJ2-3	TGTGCCAGCAGGGGTTGGACTAGCATTGGAGATACGCAGTATTTT	CASRGWTSIGDTQYF
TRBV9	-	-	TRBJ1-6	TGTGCCAGCAGCGTGGGACGGTGGAATTCACCCCTCCACTTT	CASSVGRWNSPLHF
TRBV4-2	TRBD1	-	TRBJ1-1	TGTGCCAGCAGCCAGGCAAGACAGGGGGCATGGGCTGAAGCTTTCTTT	CASSQARQGAWAEAFF
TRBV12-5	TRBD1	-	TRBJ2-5	TGTGCTAGTGGTTTACGACAGGGTGTTGAGACCCAGTACTTC	CASGLRQGVETQYF
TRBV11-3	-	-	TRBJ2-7	TGTGCCAGCAGCTTAGAAAATCGCTACGAGCAGTACTTC	CASSLENRYEQYF
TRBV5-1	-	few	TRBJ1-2	TGCGCCAGCAGCTTGGCAGGGGTTTCGGAAGGCTACACCTTC	CASSLAGVSEGYTF
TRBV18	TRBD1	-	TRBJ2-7	TGTGCCAGCTCACCAGACAGGGCCTACGAGCAGTACTTC	CASSPDRAYEQYF
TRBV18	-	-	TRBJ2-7	TGTGCCAGCTCACCCGGACTCTCCTACGAGCAGTACTTC	CASSPGLSYEQYF
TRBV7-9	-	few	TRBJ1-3	TGTGCCAGCAGAGGCGGGAGCTCTGGAAACACCATATATTTT	CASRGGSSGNTIYF
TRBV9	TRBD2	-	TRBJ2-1	TGTGCCAGCTCTGCGTGGGACTACTCCCAAAATGAGCAGTTCTTC	CASSAWDYSQNEQFF
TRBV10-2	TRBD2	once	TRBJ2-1	TGCGCCAGCAGTCCCGGATTAGCGGGGGAATTAGGGGAGCAGTTCTTC	CASSPGLAGELGEQFF
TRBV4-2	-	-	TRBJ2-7	TGTGCCAGCAGCCAAGTCGGCGGGACCAGCAACGAGCAGTACTTC	CASSQVGGTSNEQYF
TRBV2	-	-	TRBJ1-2	TGTGCCAGCAGTAGGACAGCCTCCTTAACCGGCTACACCTTC	CASSRTASLTGYTF
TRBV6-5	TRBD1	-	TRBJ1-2	TGTGCCAGCAGTTACTCCGCGGGGGGGACAGCCTATGGCTACACCTTC	CASSYSAGGTAYGYTF
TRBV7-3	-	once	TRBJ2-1	TGTGCCAGCAGCCAAGTCCAGGGTTATGGTGAGCAGTTCTTC	CASSQVQGYGEQFF
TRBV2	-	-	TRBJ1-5	TGTGCCAGCAGTGAGAGAGTCAGCAATCAGCCCCAGCATTTT	CASSERVSNQPQHF
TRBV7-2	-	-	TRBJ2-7	TGTGCCAGCAGCTTACAACGCTACGAGCAGTACTTC	CASSLQRYEQYF
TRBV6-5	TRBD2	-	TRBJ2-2	TGTGCCAGCCGCGGGGGTTGGGCCGGGGAGCTGTTTTTT	CASRGGWAGELFF
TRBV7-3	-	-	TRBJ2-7	TGTGCCAGCAGCTTCGTGCCGACAGGTGTAGCCGAGCAGTACTTC	CASSFVPTGVAEQYF
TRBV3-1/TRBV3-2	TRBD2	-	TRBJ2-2	TGTGCCAGCAGCTTTCCGGGACTAGCGGGAGTGGAGACCGGGGAGCTGTTTTTT	CASSFPGLAGVETGELFF
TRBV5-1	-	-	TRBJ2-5	TGCGCCAGCAGCGCGGGACACTCCCAAGAGACCCAGTACTTC	CASSAGHSQETQYF
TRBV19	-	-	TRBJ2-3	TGTGCCAGTAGTATACGTGGGACAGATACGCAGTATTTT	CASSIRGTDTQYF
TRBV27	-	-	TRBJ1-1	TGTGCCAGCAGCTTCAGGTCGCGGAACACTGAAGCTTTCTTT	CASSFRSRNTEAFF
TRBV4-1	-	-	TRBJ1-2	TGCGCCAGCAGCCAAGATCCCTTGATCTCTTTCGTTGGCTACACCTTC	CASSQDPLISFVGYTF
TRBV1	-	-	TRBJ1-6	TGCACCAGCAGCCAAGAAGGCAATTCACCCCTCCACTTT	CTSSQEGNSPLHF
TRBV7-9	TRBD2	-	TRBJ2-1	TGTGCCAGCAGCTCGACTAGCGGGAGAGGTTACAATGAGCAGTTCTTC	CASSSTSGRGYNEQFF
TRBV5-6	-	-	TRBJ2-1	TGTGCCAGCAGCTTGGCCAGTTGGCTTGCAGGGGTGAATGAGCAGTTCTTC	CASSLASWLAGVNEQFF
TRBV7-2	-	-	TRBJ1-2	TGTGCCAGCAGCTGGGGCGGCGACTATGGCTACACCTTC	CASSWGGDYGYTF
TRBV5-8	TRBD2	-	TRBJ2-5	TGTGCCAGCAGCCCGGGACTAGCGGGGGGTGAGGGAGAGACCCAGTACTTC	CASSPGLAGGEGETQYF
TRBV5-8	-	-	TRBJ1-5	TGTGCCAGCAGCTTGGGAGCCTATAGCAATCAGCCCCAGCATTTT	CASSLGAYSNQPQHF
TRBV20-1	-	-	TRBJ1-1	TGCAGTGCTGCGCGGAGAGCTGAAGCTTTCTTT	CSAARRAEAFF
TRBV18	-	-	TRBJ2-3	TGTGCCAGCTCCCCGGACCTCGGCGATACGCAGTATTTT	CASSPDLGDTQYF
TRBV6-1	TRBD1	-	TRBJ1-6	TGTGCCAGCAGTGTTTACGGGACAGGGGCCGCCCATTCACCCCTCCACTTT	CASSVYGTGAAHSPLHF
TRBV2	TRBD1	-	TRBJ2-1	TGTGCCAGCAGGGACAGGGGACTTTACAATGAGCAGTTCTTC	CASRDRGLYNEQFF
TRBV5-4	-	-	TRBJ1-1	TGTGCCAGCAGCTTCCAGGGTGGGACTGAAGCTTTCTTT	CASSFQGGTEAFF
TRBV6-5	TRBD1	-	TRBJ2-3	TGTGCCAGCACTTCAGGGGGAACAGATACGCAGTATTTT	CASTSGGTDTQYF
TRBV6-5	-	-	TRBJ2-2	TGTGCCACTTACCCAGGCAGATCGAACACCGGGGAGCTGTTTTTT	CATYPGRSNTGELFF
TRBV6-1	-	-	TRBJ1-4	TGTGCCAGCAGTGAGGGTGGCAGCTGGTCAACTAATGAAAAACTGTTTTTT	CASSEGGSWSTNEKLFF
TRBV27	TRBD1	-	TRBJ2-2	TGTGCCAGCAGTCCATGGGACAGTCAGGGGGAGCTGTTTTTT	CASSPWDSQGELFF
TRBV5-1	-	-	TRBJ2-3	TGCGCCAGCAGGTCAAGGGTCACAGATACGCAGTATTTT	CASRSRVTDTQYF
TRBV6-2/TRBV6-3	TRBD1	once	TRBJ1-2	TGTGCCAGCAGTTATATCCGGACAGGGGAACGGGGCTACACCTTC	CASSYIRTGERGYTF
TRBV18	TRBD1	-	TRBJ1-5	TGTGCCAGCTCATCCGGGACAGCAGACAATCAGCCCCAGCATTTT	CASSSGTADNQPQHF
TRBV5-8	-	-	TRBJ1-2	TGTGCCAGCAGCTACGGGACAAATAACTATGGCTACACCTTC	CASSYGTNNYGYTF
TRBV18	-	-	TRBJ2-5	TGTGCCAGCTCACCACAACAGGCTCAAGAGACCCAGTACTTC	CASSPQQAQETQYF
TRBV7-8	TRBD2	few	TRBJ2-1	TGTGCCAGCAGCTCGGGACTAGCGGGAGAGAGCTCCTACAATGAGCAGTTCTTC	CASSSGLAGESSYNEQFF
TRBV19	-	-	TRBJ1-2	TGTGCCAGTAGTATGAGCCCCCTCGACGGGCACGGCTACACCTTC	CASSMSPLDGHGYTF
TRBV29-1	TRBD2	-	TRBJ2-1	TGCAGCGTCTGCGGGCTAGCGGAGAGGTCCTACAATGAGCAGTTCTTC	CSVCGLAERSYNEQFF
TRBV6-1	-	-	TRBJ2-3	TGTGCCAGCAGTGAAAGGGGGAATACGCAGTATTTT	CASSERGNTQYF
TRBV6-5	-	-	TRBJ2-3	TGTGCCAGCAGTGACTCTGCCCGTTACACAGATACGCAGTATTTT	CASSDSARYTDTQYF
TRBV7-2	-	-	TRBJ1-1	TGTGCCAGCAGCTTAGACCCTAGGTGGGGAGAAGCTTTCTTT	CASSLDPRWGEAFF